The present T cell receptor beta chain was sequenced within a study of cytomegalovirus exposure and HLA in healthy donors. General observations from the study: A few CMV-associated chains were confirmed in vitro to be specific for CMV antigens. Fewer N-insertions than the approximately 610-donor mean were reportedly shown by an Asian-associated ancestry cluster in a later analysis.

About this clone: As yet, its antigen is unknown.

It was with 60 Vbeta and 13 Jbeta primers that the PCR ran. Here immunoSEQ multiplex PCR was the method, and the copy in TCRdb shows in-frame clones only, minus some. The table lists 150,000 to 200,000 clones, about four fifths of them singletons. Trimming shortened V by 8 bases and J by 1 base, and 14 bases separated the two germline ends. CDR3 length: 14 amino acids. The germline V gene has CDR1 MNHNS and CDR2 SASEGT. Sequenced sample: PBMCs. This clonotype was obtained from a woman in her thirties in good health and CMV-seronegative. The rearrangement joins TRBV6-1 to TRBJ1-1; D is perhaps TRBD1 (6 bases). CDR3 nucleotides: TGTGCCAGCTCGGAACAGGGTCCGAACACTGAAGCTTTCTTT. As protein: CASSEQGPNTEAFF.